This T cell receptor (beta chain) was retrieved from a study of T-cell memory formation after mild COVID-19. Notes on the study in general: Nothing confirmed that second-wave clones peaking on day 37 were specific for SARS-CoV-2. Clones that contracted from day 15 to 85 were balanced CD4/CD8, while later expanders leaned CD4+. Cross-reactive memory apparently joined, as some responding clones appeared in pre-infection memory.

The authors produced TCR alpha and TCR beta cDNA libraries with sample barcodes and UMIs by 5'RACE using constant-segment primers. Via MiXCR, TCRdb re-called the 5' RACE reads, giving one row per CDR3 protein. The repertoire holds about 240,000 distinct CDR3 sequences, with around a tenth as singletons. Note on this clonotype: Its antigen is still unknown.

The ends lost 9 bases at V and 3 bases at J; junction bases unmatched: 7. CDR1 LNHDA and CDR2 SQIVND come from the germline V gene (reference sequence). The CDR3 contains 14 residues. Sequenced sample: PBMCs or a T cell subset sorted from them (not recorded which). The clonotype comes from a young man who had mild COVID-19 (a few samples of this study predate the infection). Cell type and time point are not known. The chain carries TRBV19 and TRBJ1-1, with 10 bases matching TRBD1. CDR3 residues: CASRTGGYDTEAFF. CDR3 DNA sequence: TGTGCCAGCCGGACAGGGGGATATGACACTGAAGCTTTCTTT.